This T cell receptor beta chain was captured in a study of cytomegalovirus exposure and HLA in healthy donors. Study-wide points: Association with HLA alleles at 0.05 false discovery rate was found for 16,951 TCR beta sequences in a later analysis. Associated with cytomegalovirus, according to the listing, were 150 to 200 TCR beta chains. Data from an earlier analysis indicated that most TCR beta V segments were productive either about 87% or about 30% of the time.

The CDR3 is made up of 13 amino acids. CDR1 is SGHRS, CDR2 YFSETQ, per germline. Trimming pared 2 bases from V and 3 bases from J, leaving 8 bases between. Amplification used 60 Vbeta primers and 13 Jbeta primers. Only in-frame clones appear in the TCRdb table, and some are missing; sequencing was by immunoSEQ multiplex PCR. The table lists about 120,000 clones, over 65% of them singletons. Regarding this clone: Its antigen is unidentified.

Donors likely had unrecorded immune exposures despite being nominally healthy when sampled. V and J are TRBV5-1 and TRBJ2-5, with D possibly matching TRBD1 (6 bases). Sequenced input: PBMCs. The receptor was derived from a female donor in good health and CMV-seronegative. CDR3: CASSLWDKETQYF. CDR3 bases: TGCGCCAGCAGCTTATGGGACAAAGAGACCCAGTACTTC.